Listed here is a single T cell receptor (beta chain). The antigen remains undetermined. The sample is drawn from a study of glioma-infiltrating T cells after dendritic cell vaccination. On the study more broadly: Monocyte-derived dendritic cells, cultured less than 8 days with IL-4 and GM-CSF, were pulsed with autologous tumor lysate. Study conclusions and caveats: Estimated pretreatment TIL content predicted outcome after dendritic cell vaccination.

Stated time point: after dendritic cell vaccination, including at tumor progression/relapse. The primer mix had 60 V beta and 13 J beta primers. Data came from immunoSEQ multiplex PCR; TCRdb stores just in-frame clones and leaves some out. The repertoire holds about 90,000 clones, 80% to 85% seen once, with 6% to 8% in the top ten. V was clipped by 4 bases and J by 7 bases, with 19 bases between them. Germline CDR1 and CDR2: SNHLY and FYNNEI. This CDR3 spans 15 amino acids. The clonotype was recovered from a human donor with glioblastoma. The sample in question was blood, obtained after dendritic cell vaccination. V usage is TRBV2 and J usage is TRBJ1-1; D is perhaps TRBD1 (5 bases). Here the CDR3 reads CASSVNARGRGEAFF. DNA of the CDR3: TGTGCCAGCAGTGTGAACGCTAGGGGTCGTGGTGAAGCTTTCTTT.